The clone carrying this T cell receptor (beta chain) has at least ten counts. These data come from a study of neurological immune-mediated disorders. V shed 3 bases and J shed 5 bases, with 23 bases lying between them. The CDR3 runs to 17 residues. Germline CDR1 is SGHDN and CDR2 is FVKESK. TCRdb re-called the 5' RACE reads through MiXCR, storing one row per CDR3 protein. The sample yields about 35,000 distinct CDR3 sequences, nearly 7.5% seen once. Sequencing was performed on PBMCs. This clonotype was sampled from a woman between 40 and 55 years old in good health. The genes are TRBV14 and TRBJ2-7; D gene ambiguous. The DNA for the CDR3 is TGTGCCAGCAGCCACTACTCTTTGAGGACCCGTAAGAACGAGCAGTACTTC. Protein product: CASSHYSLRTRKNEQYF.